Following are 12 T cell receptor beta chains from one sample sequenced in a study of glioma-infiltrating T cells (dated by TCRdb to between 2015 and 2016). The listed sequencing device is Illumina MiSeq. TCR alpha and beta CDR3 regions were amplified with the iRepertoire nested amplicon-rescue multiplex PCR (arm-PCR) platform from RNA. The raw public reads went through TCRdb reprocessing: fastp at Q25, MiXCR clone calling, in-frame beta chains kept. Identical CDR3 protein sequences are pooled into one entry, listed with their most common genes and DNA. This sample has about 180,000 distinct CDR3 sequences in its table, and approximately 40% of those were observed once. The ten most abundant clones make up 5.2% of the sample. The sample comprised glioma tissue, nonneoplastic brain tissue, or PBMCs (not recorded which). These receptors all come from a human donor with low-grade glioma or glioblastoma, undergoing nonglioma brain surgery, or in good health (not recorded which).

Concerning this clonotype itself: At one boundary the junction diverges from the germline segment, which might be a read error. The genes are TRBV7-2 and TRBJ1-1; unclear D gene. This CDR3 comprises 11 residues. CDR1 and CDR2 from the germline V gene are SGHTA and FQGNSA. The CDR3 DNA reads TGTGCCAGCAGAGGGAGGGCTGAAGATTTCTTT. It yields the protein CASRGRAEDFF.

V is TRBV20-1 and J is TRBJ1-5; tentatively, D is TRBD1 (5 bases). Trimming left V 0 bases short and J 7 bases short, with 16 bases between. CDR3 size: 15 residues. The germline CDR1 and CDR2 sequences are DFQATT and SNEGSKA (reference sequence). CDR3 bases: TGCAGTGCTAGAGATTTTGAAAGGGGAGGCCAGCCCCAGCATTTT. This encodes CSARDFERGGQPQHF.

A few counts support this clonotype. Being one base from a much bigger clone, this may be a read error. This rearrangement joins TRBV20-1 to TRBJ1-5; TRBD1 is a possible D gene (5 bases). The CDR3 covers 15 residues. Germline-derived CDR1 and CDR2 are DFQATT and SNEGSKA (reference sequence). The chain's CDR3 is CSAGGKTNSNQPKHF. The CDR3, as DNA: TGCAGTGCTGGGGGAAAAACGAATAGCAATCAGCCCAAGCATTTT.

As to this clonotype: A read error may be the cause here, since a much bigger clone is one base away. V gene TRBV20-1 combines with J gene TRBJ2-3, with TRBD2 matching over 8 bases. The CDR3 has 13 residues. The V gene's germline CDR1 is DFQATT and CDR2 SNEGSKA (reference sequence). CDR3 DNA sequence: TGCAGTGCTAGAATCCGGGGACTAGATAAGCAGTATTTT. It yields the protein CSARIRGLDKQYF.

In nucleotides, the CDR3 is TGTGCCAGCATAAAAGCGACATATTACGCTTTCTTT. Protein: CASIKATYYAFF. The gene calls are TRBV12-3 or TRBV12-4 and TRBJ1-1; no reliable D call. CDR3 length equals 12 residues. V was pared by 7 bases and J by 11 bases, with 17 bases between.

This clonotype was detected many times. The chain has TRBV6-2 or TRBV6-3 and TRBJ2-7; D gene unclear. V lost 2 bases and J 0 bases, leaving 8 bases between the germline ends. In germline, CDR1 is MNHEY, CDR2 SVGEGT. The CDR3 sequence is 14 residues long. The CDR3 here is CASSYEDISYEQYF. In nucleotides, the CDR3 is TGTGCCAGCAGTTACGAGGATATCTCCTACGAGCAGTACTTC.

The rearrangement links TRBV12-3 or TRBV12-4 to TRBJ2-1; 7 nucleotides align to TRBD1. Trimming at V came to 5 bases and at J to 7 bases, leaving 11 bases not matched to a gene. The CDR3 has 15 amino acids. The CDR3 DNA follows: TGTGCCAGCAGTCTCTATCGGCAGGGGGATAATGAGCAGTTCTTC. Protein: CASSLYRQGDNEQFF.

The chain is built from TRBV6-2 or TRBV6-3 and TRBJ1-3; D not resolved. The CDR3 runs 16 residues. Germline-derived CDR1 and CDR2 are MNHEY and SVGEGT. CDR3 sequence reads: CAIQELIGRAGNTIYF. CDR3 in DNA: TGTGCTATCCAAGAGCTCATCGGGAGGGCTGGAAACACCATATATTTT.

The gene calls are TRBV19 and TRBJ1-1; D remains unclear. This CDR3 has 15 amino acids. With 1 base removed from V and 5 bases from J, the gap between germline ends came to 14 bases. The V gene's germline CDR1 is LNHDA and CDR2 SQIVND (reference sequence). The CDR3: CASSIGGGAKTEAFF. Written as DNA, the CDR3 is TGTGCCAGTAGTATAGGAGGAGGCGCGAAAACTGAAGCTTTCTTT.

The chain combines TRBV5-4 with TRBJ2-4, with TRBD1 matching 9 bases. CDR3 length equals 15 residues. Germline V lookup: CDR1 SGHNT, CDR2 YYREEE (reference sequence). The J segment lost 9 bases and the V segment lost 4 bases, leaving 11 bases of the junction unmatched. The CDR3 sequence: CASSTPGQGASIQYF. CDR3 coding DNA: TGTGCCAGCAGCACGCCGGGACAGGGTGCGAGCATTCAGTACTTC.

To note about this clonotype: This could be a read error, since a much larger clone is one nucleotide away. The CDR3 nucleotides are TGTGCCAGCAGCTCAACTAGCGGGAGGGTACGTGAGCGGTTCTTC. Its protein is CASSSTSGRVRERFF. V usage is TRBV5-4 and J usage is TRBJ2-1; TRBD2 matches at 13 bases. CDR1 SGHNT and CDR2 YYREEE come from the germline V gene (reference sequence). The CDR3 is made up of 15 amino acids. Together with reference TRBV5-4 and TRBJ2-1, the CDR3 gives the full variable domain: ETGVTQSPTHLIKTRGQQVTLRCSSQSGHNTVSWYQQALGQGPQFIFQYYREEENGRGNFPPRFSGLQFPNYSSELNVNALELDDSALYLCASSSTSGRVRERFFGPGTRLTVL.

This rearrangement joins TRBV7-9 to TRBJ1-2; D remains ambiguous. Germline V CDR1 and CDR2: SEHNR, FQNEAQ (reference sequence). This CDR3 contains 14 residues. V was shortened by 5 bases and J by 6 bases, with 16 bases between the two germline ends. CDR3 bases: TGTGCCAGCAGCCCAACACCTCGTGCCGATGGCTACACCTTC. Amino acid sequence: CASSPTPRADGYTF.